Following are 18 T cell receptor beta chains from one sample sequenced in a study of T cell repertoires in cytomegalovirus infection. TCRdb called the reads again in MiXCR, with one record for every CDR3 protein. The repertoire has some 600,000 distinct CDR3 sequences, 24% of them found once; the top ten carry around 8%. The material sequenced was CD8+ T cells from PBMCs. These receptors came from a human donor in good health (CMV status not recorded). Some clones in this sample may be carry-over from other donors' samples.

The table lists this clonotype with many counts. The DNA of the CDR3 is TGTGCCAGCAGTGAATGGGAGTTGGGCGAGCAGTACGTC. Residues: CASSEWELGEQYV. This rearrangement joins TRBV25-1 to TRBJ2-7, with a tentative D call TRBD2 (5 bases). V was shortened by 1 base and J by 6 bases, with 10 bases between the two germline ends. This CDR3 contains 13 residues. Germline CDR1 is MGHDK and CDR2 is SYGVNS.

This sequence joins TRBV20-1 and TRBJ1-5; TRBD1 aligns across 8 bases. CDR1 and CDR2 (germline): DFQATT, SNEGSKA (reference sequence). After removal of 0 bases from V and 7 bases from J, the junction contained 8 bases not matched to a gene. CDR3 length equals 15 residues. CDR3 nucleotides: TGCAGTGCTAGAGATCAACAGGGGGGATGGCAGCCCCAGCATTTT. This gives the protein CSARDQQGGWQPQHF.

About this clonotype itself: A much larger clone lies one base from this, so it may be a read error. The chain recombines TRBV7-2 with TRBJ2-5; no clear D. This CDR3 has 16 amino acids. Germline V gene sequence: CDR1 SGHTA, CDR2 FQGNSA. Trimming took off 2 bases at V and 3 bases at J, with 16 bases between the two ends. This CDR3 reads CASSLNDTAVKETQYF. CDR3 DNA sequence: TGTGCCAGCAGCTTAAACGATACGGCCGTGAAAGAGACCCAGTACTTC.

This clonotype was recorded many times. This rearrangement joins TRBV7-6 to TRBJ2-1; D possibly corresponds to TRBD1 (5 bases). Germline loops: CDR1 SGHVS, CDR2 FNYEAQ. The CDR3 is 16 residues long. V lost 1 base, J lost 8 bases, and 18 bases lay in between. The CDR3: CASSLVVREVNHEQFF. The CDR3, as DNA: TGTGCCAGCAGCTTAGTAGTCAGGGAAGTGAATCATGAGCAGTTCTTC.

This clonotype was detected a few times. The rearrangement joins TRBV15 to TRBJ2-2; TRBD1 might be the D (5 bases). Looked up from germline, CDR1 is LNHNV and CDR2 is YYDKDF (reference sequence). Trimming cost V 0 bases and J 6 bases, with 8 bases left between them. The CDR3 covers 14 residues. CDR3 sequence: CATSRDKGSGELFF. The CDR3 nucleotides read TGTGCCACCAGCAGAGATAAGGGGTCCGGGGAGCTGTTTTTT.

J is TRBJ1-1 and V is TRBV13; perhaps TRBD1 as D (5 bases). CDR3 size: 12 residues. Germline CDR1 is PRHDT and CDR2 is FYEKMQ (reference sequence). V was cut by 10 bases and J by 1 base, with 10 bases left in between. For the CDR3, the DNA is TGTGCCACCAAGCAGGGGAACACTGAAGCTTTCTTT. Translated: CATKQGNTEAFF.

There are many counts of this clonotype. The chain uses TRBV12-3 or TRBV12-4 and TRBJ2-2, with D uncertain. The V end lost 7 bases, the J end lost 6 bases, and 15 bases lay between the germline ends. The CDR3 has 14 amino acids. Here the CDR3 DNA reads TGTGCCAGCACCCGGGTCCCCGACCCCGGGGAGCTGTTTTTT. Protein sequence: CASTRVPDPGELFF.

This clonotype was seen a handful of times. The chain carries TRBV10-3 and TRBJ1-1; TRBD1 matches at 7 bases. Trimming at V came to 8 bases and at J to 0 bases, leaving 6 bases not matched to a gene. The germline CDR1 and CDR2 sequences are ENHRY and SYGVKD. This CDR3 contains 14 residues. The CDR3: CAIRGDSMNTEAFF. CDR3 DNA sequence: TGTGCCATCCGCGGGGACAGCATGAACACTGAAGCTTTCTTT.

The CDR3 protein is CASSLVVAGASTDTQYF. In DNA form, the CDR3 reads TGCGCCAGCAGCTTGGTGGTGGCGGGGGCTAGCACAGATACGCAGTATTTT. The chain has TRBV5-1 and TRBJ2-3, with D possibly being TRBD2 (7 bases). CDR1 SGHRS and CDR2 YFSETQ come from the germline V gene. This CDR3 is 17 amino acids long. V dropped 0 bases and J dropped 0 bases, with 14 bases sitting between them.

This clonotype showed up just a few times. The V gene is TRBV10-2, the J gene TRBJ2-1, with 7 bases lining up with TRBD1. Germline-derived CDR1 and CDR2 are WSHSY and SAAADI. J gave up 8 bases and V 10 bases, and 11 bases lay outside the gene matches. The CDR3 covers 13 residues. CDR3 region: CATAPPGGDEQFF. For the CDR3, the DNA is TGCGCCACCGCCCCCCCAGGGGGAGATGAGCAGTTCTTC.

The chain joins TRBV2 to TRBJ2-3; 12 positions agree with TRBD2. In germline, CDR1 is SNHLY, CDR2 FYNNEI. The CDR3 consists of 16 residues. V gave up 6 bases and J gave up 2 bases; unmatched junction bases: 6. CDR3 in DNA: TGTGCCAGCAGCGATGGGACTAGCGGGTACACAGATACGCAGTATTTT. Its translation is CASSDGTSGYTDTQYF.

V usage is TRBV20-1 and J usage is TRBJ2-7; a possible D gene is TRBD2 (5 bases). CDR1 is DFQATT, CDR2 SNEGSKA, per germline (reference sequence). V was trimmed by 1 base and J by 0 bases, leaving 13 bases between them. The CDR3 spans 15 residues. The CDR3 sequence: CSARAPEGASYEQYF. In DNA form, the CDR3 reads TGCAGTGCTAGAGCCCCCGAGGGAGCCTCCTACGAGCAGTACTTC.

The V gene is TRBV6-2 or TRBV6-3, the J gene TRBJ2-7; 11 bases agree with TRBD1. V lost 4 bases, J lost 1 base, and 6 bases stayed unmatched. Germline-derived CDR1 and CDR2 are MNHEY and SVGEGT. The CDR3 loop spans 16 amino acids. CDR3 bases: TGTGCCAGCAGTTTCCCCGGGACAGGGGGTTCCTACGAGCAGTACGTC. Its translation is CASSFPGTGGSYEQYV.

The chain uses TRBV18 and TRBJ1-5; a weak D match, TRBD1 (6 bases). The CDR3 covers 14 residues. Germline CDR1 reads KGHSH; CDR2 reads LQKENI. Trimming shortened V by 5 bases and J by 4 bases, and 12 bases separated the two germline ends. For the CDR3, the DNA is TGTGCCAGCTCAACGGACAGTGGGAATCAGCCCCAGCATTTT. Protein sequence: CASSTDSGNQPQHF.

The chain employs TRBV2 and TRBJ2-2; 7 nucleotides match TRBD2. Germline V lookup: CDR1 SNHLY, CDR2 FYNNEI. The CDR3 has 16 amino acids. V lost 10 bases, J lost 2 bases, and 13 bases stayed unmatched. CDR3 sequence: CAIGERGTTNTGELFF. DNA of the CDR3: TGTGCCATCGGCGAGCGGGGAACAACTAACACCGGGGAGCTGTTTTTT.

J is TRBJ1-1 and V is TRBV19, with 10 positions matching TRBD1. The CDR3 extends over 16 amino acids. The germline gives CDR1 LNHDA, CDR2 SQIVND (reference sequence). The junction had 10 bases not matched to a gene; V was cut back by 6 bases and J by 3 bases. The CDR3 region is CASSDRGQLADTEAFF. The CDR3, as DNA: TGTGCCAGTAGCGACAGGGGGCAACTGGCGGACACTGAAGCTTTCTTT.

In DNA form, the CDR3 reads TGTGCCAGCAGTTTCGCTTTTAGCGGGGGAAGCACAGATACGCAGTATTTT. Translating it yields CASSFAFSGGSTDTQYF. The rearrangement links TRBV12-3 or TRBV12-4 to TRBJ2-3, with TRBD2 identical over 9 bases. CDR3 length: 17 amino acids. V trimming: 3 bases; J trimming: 0 bases; junction bases outside the gene matches: 7.

This clonotype has a count of ten or more. This chain joins TRBV7-8 and TRBJ2-1; 7 bases are a match to TRBD1. Trimming at V came to 6 bases and at J to 8 bases, leaving 13 bases not matched to a gene. The CDR3 loop spans 15 amino acids. From germline, CDR1 is SGHVS and CDR2 FQNEAQ. CDR3 loop: CASSLGAGGSHEQFF. The CDR3 DNA follows: TGTGCCAGCAGTCTCGGGGCAGGGGGATCCCATGAGCAGTTCTTC.